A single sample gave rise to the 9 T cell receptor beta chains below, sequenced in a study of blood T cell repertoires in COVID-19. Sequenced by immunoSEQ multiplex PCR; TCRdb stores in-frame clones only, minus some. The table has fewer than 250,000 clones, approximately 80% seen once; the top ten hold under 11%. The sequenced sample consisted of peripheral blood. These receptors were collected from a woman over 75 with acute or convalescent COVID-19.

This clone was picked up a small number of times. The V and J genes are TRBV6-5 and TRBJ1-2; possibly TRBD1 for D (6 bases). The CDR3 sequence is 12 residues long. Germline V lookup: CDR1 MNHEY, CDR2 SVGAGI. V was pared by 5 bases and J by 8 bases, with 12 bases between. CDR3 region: CASSTSGEGYTF. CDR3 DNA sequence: TGTGCCAGCAGTACTTCAGGGGAGGGCTACACCTTC.

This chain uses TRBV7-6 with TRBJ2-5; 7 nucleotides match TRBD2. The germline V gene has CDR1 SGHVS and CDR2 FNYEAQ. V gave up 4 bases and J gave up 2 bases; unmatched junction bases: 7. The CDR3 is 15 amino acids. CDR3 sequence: CASSSTSVRQETQYF. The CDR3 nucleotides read TGTGCCAGCAGCTCCACTAGCGTGAGGCAAGAGACCCAGTACTTC.

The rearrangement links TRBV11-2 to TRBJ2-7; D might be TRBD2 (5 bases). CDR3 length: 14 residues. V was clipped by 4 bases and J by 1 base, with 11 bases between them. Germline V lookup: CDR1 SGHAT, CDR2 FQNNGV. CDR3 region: CASSSLRGSYEQYF. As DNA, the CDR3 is TGTGCCAGCAGCTCTCTCCGGGGATCCTACGAGCAGTACTTC. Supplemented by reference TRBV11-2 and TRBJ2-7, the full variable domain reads EAGVAQSPRYKIIEKRQSVAFWCNPISGHATLYWYQQILGQGPKLLIQFQNNGVVDDSQLPKDRFSAERLKGVDSTLKIQPAKLEDSAVYLCASSSLRGSYEQYFGPGTRLTVT.

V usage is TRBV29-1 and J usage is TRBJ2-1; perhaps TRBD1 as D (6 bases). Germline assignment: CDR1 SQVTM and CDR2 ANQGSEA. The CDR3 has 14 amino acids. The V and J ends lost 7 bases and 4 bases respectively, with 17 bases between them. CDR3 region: CSALRQGPYNEQFF. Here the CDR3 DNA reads TGCAGCGCCCTACGGCAGGGGCCTTACAATGAGCAGTTCTTC.

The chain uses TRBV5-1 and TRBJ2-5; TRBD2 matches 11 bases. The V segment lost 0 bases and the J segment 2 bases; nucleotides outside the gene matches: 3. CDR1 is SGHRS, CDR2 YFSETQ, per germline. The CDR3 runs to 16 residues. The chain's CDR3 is CASSLAVAGGQETQYF. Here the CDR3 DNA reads TGCGCCAGCAGCTTGGCTGTAGCGGGAGGGCAAGAGACCCAGTACTTC.

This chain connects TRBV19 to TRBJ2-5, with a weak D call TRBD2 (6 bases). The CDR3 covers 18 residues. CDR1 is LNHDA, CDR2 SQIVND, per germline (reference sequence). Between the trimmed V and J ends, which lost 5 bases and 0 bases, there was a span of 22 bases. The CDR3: CASSSPSEEGRYQETQYF. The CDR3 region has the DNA TGTGCCAGTAGTTCTCCCTCTGAAGAGGGGAGGTACCAAGAGACCCAGTACTTC.

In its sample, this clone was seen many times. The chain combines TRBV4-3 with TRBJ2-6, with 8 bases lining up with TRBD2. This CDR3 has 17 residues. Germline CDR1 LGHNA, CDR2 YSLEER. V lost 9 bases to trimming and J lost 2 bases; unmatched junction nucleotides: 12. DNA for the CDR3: TGCGCCAGTTCCTCAGGCGGGGGGCTGACTGGGGCCAACGTCCTGACTTTC. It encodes CASSSGGGLTGANVLTF.

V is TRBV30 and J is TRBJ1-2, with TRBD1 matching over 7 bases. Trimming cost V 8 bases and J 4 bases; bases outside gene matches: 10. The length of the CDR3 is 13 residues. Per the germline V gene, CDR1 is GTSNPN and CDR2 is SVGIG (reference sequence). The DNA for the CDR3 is TGTGCCCTACAGGGGATCTCTCTCTATGGCTACACCTTC. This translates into CALQGISLYGYTF.

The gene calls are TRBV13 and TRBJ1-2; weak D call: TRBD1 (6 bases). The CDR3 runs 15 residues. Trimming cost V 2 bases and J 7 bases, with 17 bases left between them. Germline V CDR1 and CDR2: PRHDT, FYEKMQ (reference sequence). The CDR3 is CASSLPRTAFSGYTF. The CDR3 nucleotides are TGTGCCAGCAGCTTACCGAGGACAGCGTTCTCTGGCTACACCTTC.